Listed here are 29 T cell receptor beta chains from one sample, sequenced in a study of blood T cell repertoires in COVID-19. Some clones are missing from TCRdb's copy, which holds only in-frame ones; the method was immunoSEQ multiplex PCR. Of some 44,000 clones in the sample, around 92% were seen once. Sequencing input: peripheral blood. These TCRs come from a human donor in a cohort sampled during active COVID-19.

The chain joins TRBV7-2 to TRBJ2-7; tentative D call: TRBD2 (6 bases). Trimming took 5 bases from V and 2 from J, leaving 13 bases between them. The CDR3 has 14 amino acids. CDR1 is SGHTA, CDR2 FQGNSA, per germline. The CDR3 sequence: CASSPGDGPYEQYF. The DNA for the CDR3 is TGTGCCAGCAGCCCGGGGGACGGTCCCTACGAGCAGTACTTC. Full variable domain (outside the CDR3, taken from reference TRBV7-2 and TRBJ2-7): GAGVSQSPSNKVTEKGKDVELRCDPISGHTALYWYRQSLGQGLEFLIYFQGNSAPDKSGLPSDRFSAERTGGSVSTLTIQRTQQEDSAVYLCASSPGDGPYEQYFGPGTRLTVT.

The V and J genes are TRBV4-1 and TRBJ2-1; TRBD2 matches 8 bases. V lost 8 bases to trimming and J lost 15 bases; unmatched junction nucleotides: 12. In germline, CDR1 is MGHRA, CDR2 YSYEKL. CDR3 length: 12 residues. The CDR3 loop reads CASSPVAGRRFF. CDR3 in DNA: TGCGCCAGCTCCCCTGTAGCGGGACGCCGGTTCTTC.

A single count supports this clone. The J gene is TRBJ2-5, the V gene TRBV7-3, with 9 bases fitting TRBD1. The V and J ends lost 6 bases and 5 bases, in that order; junction bases with no gene match: 7. The CDR3 runs to 14 residues. Per germline, CDR1 SGHTA and CDR2 FQGTGA. The DNA for the CDR3 is TGTGCCAGCAGAACTACAGGGGGCCACGAGACCCAGTACTTC. Its translation: CASRTTGGHETQYF.

A few counts support this clone. The CDR3 DNA reads as TGCGCCAGCAGCGTCGCAGGGGGCTCTGGAAACACCATATATTTT. It specifies CASSVAGGSGNTIYF. The chain employs TRBV5-1 and TRBJ1-3; 7 bases line up with TRBD1. Germline CDR1 is SGHRS and CDR2 is YFSETQ. The CDR3 loop spans 15 amino acids. V lost 4 bases and J lost 0; bases outside the gene matches: 4.

J is TRBJ2-7 and V is TRBV21-1; the listed D gene, TRBD1, was not tested against the DNA. TRBV21-1 is classified as a pseudogene. This CDR3 comprises 16 residues. The CDR3 region has the DNA TGTGCCAGCAGCAAAGGCCCACAGGATCCAGGCCACGAGCAGTACTTC. This codes for CASSKGPQDPGHEQYF.

The CDR3 region is CATQTGSRGSEQFF. The CDR3 nucleotides are TGCGCCACACAGACAGGATCGCGTGGAAGTGAGCAGTTCTTC. This sequence joins TRBV5-1 and TRBJ2-1, with D perhaps matching TRBD1 (6 bases). Germline V gives CDR1 SGHRS, CDR2 YFSETQ. The CDR3 is made up of 14 amino acids. Trimming took 9 bases from V and 9 from J, leaving 22 bases between them.

The rearrangement uses TRBV6-6 and TRBJ1-2; D is unresolved. The V and J ends lost 0 bases and 1 base respectively, with 6 bases between them. The CDR3 is 14 residues long. Germline assignment: CDR1 MNHNY and CDR2 SVGAGI (reference sequence). This chain's CDR3 is CASSYSSDNYGYTF. In DNA form, the CDR3 reads TGTGCCAGCAGTTACTCGAGCGATAACTATGGCTACACCTTC.

The rearrangement links TRBV3-1 (or the pseudogene TRBV3-2) to TRBJ2-7, with TRBD1 matching over 12 bases. J gave up 6 bases and V 1 base, and 7 bases lay outside the gene matches. The length of the CDR3 is 16 residues. Germline CDR1 reads LGHDT; CDR2 reads YNNKEL (reference sequence). DNA of the CDR3: TGTGCCAGCAGCCAAGCTCCCGGGACAGGGGGCCCCGAGCAGTACTTC. Amino acids: CASSQAPGTGGPEQYF.

The chain combines TRBV19 with TRBJ2-7; the match to TRBD1 covers 12 bases. The CDR3 is 15 residues long. J gave up 3 bases and V 5 bases, and 5 bases lay outside the gene matches. Per germline, CDR1 LNHDA and CDR2 SQIVND (reference sequence). The CDR3 is CASSPGTGGFYEQYF. Written as DNA, the CDR3 is TGTGCCAGTAGTCCCGGGACAGGGGGCTTCTACGAGCAGTACTTC. The whole variable domain, remainder taken from reference TRBV19 and TRBJ2-7, is DGGITQSPKYLFRKEGQNVTLSCEQNLNHDAMYWYRQDPGQGLRLIYYSQIVNDFQKGDIAEGYSVSREKKESFPLTVTSAQKNPTAFYLCASSPGTGGFYEQYFGPGTRLTVT.

The rearrangement links TRBV7-2 to TRBJ2-1; D gene ambiguous. Germline V gene sequence: CDR1 SGHTA, CDR2 FQGNSA. Deletions cut 3 bases from V and 3 bases from J, with 9 bases between. The CDR3 covers 14 residues. CDR3 loop: CASSFTRSYNEQFF. The CDR3 DNA reads TGTGCCAGCAGCTTCACCCGCAGCTACAATGAGCAGTTCTTC.

The rearrangement uses TRBV11-2 and TRBJ2-2; 7 bases fit TRBD1. From germline, CDR1 is SGHAT and CDR2 FQNNGV. This CDR3 contains 16 residues. With 0 bases clipped from V and 1 base from J, the junction kept 2 bases outside the gene matches. CDR3 DNA sequence: TGTGCCAGCAGCTTAGAAAACAGGGGGAACACCGGGGAGCTGTTTTTT. Amino acid sequence: CASSLENRGNTGELFF.

This clone was seen a single time. J is TRBJ1-6 and V is TRBV6-5; no clear D gene. The germline V gene has CDR1 MNHEY and CDR2 SVGAGI. Trimming cost V 4 bases and J 9 bases, with 10 bases left between them. The CDR3 totals 13 residues. In nucleotides, the CDR3 is TGTGCCAGCAGTTCACTACTAATTTCACCCCTCCACTTT. This encodes CASSSLLISPLHF.

This sequence joins TRBV6-5 and TRBJ2-4; a weak D match, TRBD2 (5 bases). CDR1 MNHEY and CDR2 SVGAGI come from the germline V gene. V lost 6 bases and J lost 0, with 12 bases in between. The CDR3 covers 15 residues. In DNA form, the CDR3 reads TGTGCCAGCAGATCACAAGGACTAGCCAAAAACATTCAGTACTTC. Protein product: CASRSQGLAKNIQYF.

The genes are TRBV28 and TRBJ2-7; 7 bases match TRBD1. CDR3 length: 14 amino acids. Losses at the gene ends were 7 bases for V and 6 bases for J; bases not matched to a gene: 12. Germline V gene data show CDR1 as MDHEN and CDR2 as SYDVKM. Here the CDR3 reads CASNTGVGRREQYF. The CDR3 DNA follows: TGTGCCAGCAACACAGGGGTTGGTCGTCGCGAGCAGTACTTC.

The CDR3 nucleotides are TGTGCCAGCAGTTACTCGGGGCGGGAAGGCATTCAGTACTTC. Protein product: CASSYSGREGIQYF. The chain combines TRBV6-2 or TRBV6-3 with TRBJ2-4; D perhaps matches TRBD2 (6 bases). Germline values: CDR1 MNHEY, CDR2 SVGEGT. This CDR3 comprises 14 residues. The V end lost 0 bases, the J end lost 9 bases, and 12 bases lay between the germline ends.

The chain links TRBV29-1 to TRBJ1-5; D ambiguous. Per germline, CDR1 SQVTM and CDR2 ANQGSEA. V was trimmed by 6 bases and J by 0 bases, leaving 9 bases between them. This CDR3 spans 13 amino acids. Here the CDR3 DNA reads TGCAGCGTCATAACAGATAGCAATCAGCCCCAGCATTTT. This encodes CSVITDSNQPQHF.

This clone was found once. The rearrangement joins TRBV9 to TRBJ1-6; perhaps TRBD1 as D (6 bases). CDR1 and CDR2 (germline): SGDLS, YYNGEE. V lost 4 bases to trimming and J lost 7 bases, with 12 bases between them. The CDR3 loop spans 14 amino acids. The CDR3 DNA sequence: TGTGCCAGCAGCTCCCGACAGGTGAATTCACCCCTCCACTTT. This codes for CASSSRQVNSPLHF.

This chain links TRBV6-5 with TRBJ1-4; D gene uncertain. Germline V CDR1 and CDR2: MNHEY, SVGAGI. This CDR3 spans 11 amino acids. Trimming removed 7 bases at V and 10 bases at J, with 10 bases between. The chain's CDR3 is CASMTWPKLFF. The CDR3 bases are TGTGCCAGCATGACATGGCCAAAACTGTTTTTT.

The chain's CDR3 is CASSLAYHYEQYF. In DNA, the CDR3 is TGTGCCAGCAGCTTAGCCTACCATTACGAGCAGTACTTC. J is TRBJ2-7 and V is TRBV7-9; D is undetermined. CDR3 length equals 13 residues. Germline CDR1 is SEHNR and CDR2 is FQNEAQ (reference sequence). V lost 0 bases and J lost 4, with 7 bases in between.

This rearrangement joins TRBV5-4 to TRBJ1-2, with TRBD1 as a possible D gene (6 bases). The CDR3 has 15 residues. CDR1 is SGHNT and CDR2 is YYREEE in the germline V gene (reference sequence). Trimming removed 4 bases at V and 5 bases at J, with 18 bases between. This chain's CDR3 is CASSPLGGPEYGYTF. DNA of the CDR3: TGTGCCAGCAGCCCCCTAGGGGGACCTGAATATGGCTACACCTTC.

This chain joins TRBV7-9 and TRBJ2-2; possibly TRBD2 for D (6 bases). Germline V gives CDR1 SEHNR, CDR2 FQNEAQ (reference sequence). Deletions cut 5 bases from V and 6 bases from J, with 22 bases between. This CDR3 has 17 residues. CDR3 in DNA: TGTGCCAGCAGCCAACACTCAATCGGGAGATGGGCCGGGGAGCTGTTTTTT. Its translation: CASSQHSIGRWAGELFF.

The rearrangement joins TRBV7-9 to TRBJ1-1; TRBD1 matches at 9 bases. The germline gives CDR1 SEHNR, CDR2 FQNEAQ (reference sequence). This CDR3 is built from 14 residues. The ends lost 4 bases at V and 4 bases at J; junction bases unmatched: 4. The CDR3 loop reads CASSSTGGGTEAFF. DNA for the CDR3: TGTGCCAGCAGCTCGACAGGGGGAGGCACTGAAGCTTTCTTT.

This rearrangement joins TRBV19 to TRBJ2-5, with a possible D match to TRBD1 (6 bases). Germline CDR1 reads LNHDA; CDR2 reads SQIVND (reference sequence). The V end was cut by 7 bases, the J end by 5 bases, with 11 bases between. This CDR3 spans 12 amino acids. The CDR3 nucleotides read TGTGCCAGTACAGGGCAGGGGGAGACCCAGTACTTC. Translation gives CASTGQGETQYF.

This clone has just one count. The V and J genes are TRBV3-1 (or the pseudogene TRBV3-2) and TRBJ2-7; D is unresolved. The CDR3 runs 15 residues. Germline lookup yields CDR1 LGHDT and CDR2 YNNKEL (reference sequence). Trimming removed 0 bases at V and 2 bases at J, with 11 bases between. The chain's CDR3 is CASSQEMLGAYEQYF. In DNA form, the CDR3 reads TGTGCCAGCAGCCAAGAGATGTTGGGCGCCTACGAGCAGTACTTC.

The chain links TRBV5-1 to TRBJ1-5, with TRBD1 identical over 9 bases. The V segment lost 0 bases and the J segment 1 base; nucleotides outside the gene matches: 5. The CDR3 consists of 17 residues. Germline lookup yields CDR1 SGHRS and CDR2 YFSETQ. CDR3 DNA: TGCGCCAGCAGCTTGGGGACAGGGGTGACAAGCAATCAGCCCCAGCATTTT. This translates into CASSLGTGVTSNQPQHF.

The genes are TRBV28 and TRBJ1-2, with D possibly matching TRBD1 (6 bases). The V end was cut by 3 bases, the J end by 6 bases, with 17 bases between. CDR3 length: 15 amino acids. Germline CDR1 and CDR2: MDHEN and SYDVKM. The CDR3 is CASSFWRTESNGYTF. Written as DNA, the CDR3 is TGTGCCAGCAGTTTTTGGCGGACAGAATCGAATGGCTACACCTTC.

The chain is built from TRBV27 and TRBJ1-6; D is unresolved. This CDR3 contains 12 residues. Germline V CDR1 and CDR2: MNHEY, SMNVEV (reference sequence). V was cut by 3 bases and J by 7 bases, with 4 bases left in between. In nucleotides, the CDR3 is TGTGCCAGCAGTTTCGCGAATTCACCCCTCCACTTT. This codes for CASSFANSPLHF.

The genes are TRBV10-1 and TRBJ2-3, with a tentative D call TRBD2 (5 bases). This CDR3 has 17 amino acids. Germline V gene data show CDR1 as WNHNN and CDR2 as SYGVQD (reference sequence). The V end lost 1 base, the J end lost 5 bases, and 19 bases lay between the germline ends. The CDR3 DNA reads as TGCGCCAGCAGTGAGTTTGAGGGTCTTTTAGGTGGAGATACGCAGTATTTT. Translation: CASSEFEGLLGGDTQYF.

The chain combines TRBV6-2 or TRBV6-3 with TRBJ2-7, with D tentatively TRBD1 (6 bases). This CDR3 contains 15 residues. The germline gives CDR1 MNHEY, CDR2 SVGEGT. V shed 6 bases and J shed 4 bases, with 19 bases lying between them. The CDR3 sequence: CASSQGLGPTYEQYF. The CDR3, as DNA: TGTGCCAGCAGCCAGGGGCTAGGACCTACTTACGAGCAGTACTTC.